This T cell receptor delta chain originates from a study of γδ T cells in repeated Plasmodium falciparum infection. This clone was counted a few times. The antigen remains unidentified. The TCRdb protein comes from a much larger clone and disagrees with this DNA's translation at residue 8, likely due to a read error; the protein given here is derived from the DNA. Broader study findings: Malian donors came from one small rural village, predominantly one ethnic group.

Gammadelta T cells were flow-sorted from PBMC into Vgamma9/Vdelta2+ and Vdelta2-negative populations for bulk analysis. Trimming removed 2 bases at V and 0 bases at J, with 16 bases between. The CDR3 runs 17 residues. Germline lookup yields CDR1 TSWWSYY and CDR2 QGS. Each sorted gammadelta sample had TRG and TRD chains sequenced. TCRdb re-processed the multiplex PCR reads using CATT. The top ten clones hold around 24% of a sample with some 51,000 delta-chain clones, about 2% of them seen once. The TCR comes from a pool of human donors (malaria-infected and uninfected, not separated). The chain uses TRDV1 and TRDJ1; possibly TRDD2 for D (5 bases). TCRdb lists no J gene, so it was determined here by aligning the DNA to germline. Sequencing input: gamma-delta T cells from blood. The CDR3, as DNA: TGTGCTCTTGGGGAAGACCCTACTCTTATCTACACCGATAAACTCATCTTT. It translates to CALGEDPTLIYTDKLIF.